One sample yielded the 10 T cell receptor beta chains listed below, sequenced in a study of response to subunit inactivated influenza vaccine. TCRdb reanalysed the RT-PCR reads using MiXCR and keeps one entry per CDR3 protein. The sample shows approximately 480,000 distinct CDR3 sequences, about 10% of them seen only once. Sequencing used PBMCs from blood, obtained 35 to 45 days after vaccination. These receptors all come from a man aged 50 to 60 who received an inactivated influenza vaccine.

The chain links TRBV9 to TRBJ2-3; TRBD2 agrees at 9 bases. Per germline, CDR1 SGDLS and CDR2 YYNGEE. The CDR3 runs 15 residues. V gave up 2 bases and J gave up 1 base; unmatched junction bases: 2. Written as DNA, the CDR3 is TGTGCCAGCAGCGTTGCGGGAGGGCGCACAGATACGCAGTATTTT. Its protein is CASSVAGGRTDTQYF.

This clonotype was counted many times. The rearrangement links TRBV27 to TRBJ1-6; D is undetermined. CDR3 length: 16 amino acids. V dropped 6 bases and J dropped 9 bases, with 21 bases sitting between them. The germline gives CDR1 MNHEY, CDR2 SMNVEV (reference sequence). The CDR3 DNA sequence: TGTGCCAGCAGGAGTGCCAGGACGGTGAAAGGTTCACCCCTCCACTTT. This sequence encodes CASRSARTVKGSPLHF.

Concerning this clonotype: A much bigger clone sits one base away, suggesting this may be a read error. This rearrangement joins TRBV10-3 to TRBJ2-3; D gene unclear. The CDR3 covers 11 residues. The germline V gene has CDR1 ENHRY and CDR2 SYGVKD. The CDR3 DNA reads TGTGCCATCATGGTCACAGATACGCAGTCTTTT. Protein sequence: CAIMVTDTQSF.

This clonotype was seen repeatedly, ten times or more. V gene TRBV6-5 combines with J gene TRBJ2-5; TRBD1 aligns across 7 bases. Germline V CDR1 and CDR2: MNHEY, SVGAGI. J lost 1 base, V lost 0 bases, and 2 bases had no gene match. The CDR3 sequence is 15 residues long. DNA for the CDR3: TGTGCCAGCAGTTACTCGGGACAGCGCCAAGAGACCCAGTACTTC. Its protein product is CASSYSGQRQETQYF.

This clonotype was recorded a few times. The CDR3 region is CASSLRLWADRQSSGNTIYF. CDR3 DNA sequence: TGTGCCAGCAGCTTAAGACTGTGGGCGGACCGCCAGAGCTCTGGAAACACCATATATTTT. The chain links TRBV11-1 to TRBJ1-3, with no clear D. Germline values: CDR1 SGHAT, CDR2 FQDESV (reference sequence). V was shortened by 2 bases and J by 0 bases, with 23 bases between the two germline ends. This CDR3 comprises 20 residues.

There are a few counts of this clonotype. The rearrangement links TRBV5-1 to TRBJ2-1; D possibly matches TRBD1 or TRBD2 (5 bases each). Trimming took off 0 bases at V and 5 bases at J, with 12 bases between the two ends. The V gene's germline CDR1 is SGHRS and CDR2 YFSETQ. CDR3 length equals 15 residues. CDR3 DNA sequence: TGCGCCAGCAGCTTGGGAGGGGCTGGTGACAATGAGCAGTTCTTC. It codes for CASSLGGAGDNEQFF.

This clonotype has more than one count but fewer than ten. The rearrangement links TRBV10-3 to TRBJ1-1; D not resolved. The CDR3 is 12 residues long. Trimming cost V 0 bases and J 8 bases, with 7 bases left between them. Germline V gene data show CDR1 as ENHRY and CDR2 as SYGVKD. CDR3 nucleotides: TGTGCCATCAGTGAGTCGCGGGGAGAAGCTTTCTTT. Protein: CAISESRGEAFF.

This chain links TRBV18 with TRBJ1-2; 8 nucleotides align to TRBD1. This CDR3 has 15 amino acids. Looked up from germline, CDR1 is KGHSH and CDR2 is LQKENI. V gave up 3 bases and J gave up 7 bases; unmatched junction bases: 10. The CDR3: CASSPAAGGSGGYTF. The CDR3 DNA reads as TGTGCCAGCTCACCGGCGGCAGGGGGCAGCGGTGGCTACACCTTC.

This chain links TRBV20-1 with TRBJ2-3; TRBD2 aligns across 13 bases. Germline V gene lookup returns CDR1 DFQATT and CDR2 SNEGSKA (reference sequence). CDR3 length: 17 amino acids. Unmatched junction bases numbered 6, after V lost 1 base and J lost 2 bases. CDR3 sequence: CSARGVGTSGTTDTQYF. In DNA, the CDR3 is TGCAGTGCTAGAGGCGTCGGGACTAGCGGGACCACAGATACGCAGTATTTT.

A few counts support this clonotype. V usage is TRBV20-1 and J usage is TRBJ1-4; perhaps TRBD1 as D (5 bases). With 5 bases removed from V and 8 bases from J, the gap between germline ends came to 15 bases. This CDR3 region has 13 residues. The germline gives CDR1 DFQATT, CDR2 SNEGSKA (reference sequence). This chain's CDR3 is CSAHPGTGEKLFF. The CDR3 DNA follows: TGCAGTGCTCACCCCGGGACGGGGGAAAAACTGTTTTTT.